This T cell receptor (beta chain) was recorded in a study of PD-1 blockade in classical Hodgkin lymphoma. Study results and caveats: Compared with baseline, CD4+ but not CD8+ TCR diversity had risen significantly by C4D1.

Germline CDR1 is SNHLY and CDR2 is FYNNEI. V shed 5 bases and J 5 bases; nucleotides not matched to a gene: 6. The CDR3 has 14 residues. With no exception, relapse followed autologous stem cell transplantation in all patients, and brentuximab vedotin exposure varied. From thawed PBMCs, CD4+ T cells were purified using magnetic negative selection. Worth noting for this clone: What it binds is unknown.

Clones were read by immunoSEQ multiplex PCR, and TCRdb kept only the in-frame ones, dropping some. The table records about 24,000 clones, 84% of them present only once. The receptor was derived from a human donor with classical Hodgkin lymphoma. V and J are TRBV2 and TRBJ1-1; 9 bases agree with TRBD1. This specimen consisted of CD4+ T cells from blood, obtained at baseline. CDR3 sequence: CASSSTGGDTEAFF. The CDR3 bases are TGTGCCAGCAGTTCTACAGGGGGCGATACTGAAGCTTTCTTT.